This TCR beta chain was sequenced during a study of CD8+CD57+ T cells in acquired aplastic anemia. Across the study: An average of 3.2 ug of DNA was obtained from sorted CD4+ and CD8+ cells.

Germline V gives CDR1 SGDLS, CDR2 YYNGEE. CDR3 length: 15 amino acids. Unmatched junction bases numbered 15, after V lost 0 bases and J lost 12 bases. For CDR3 and TCR beta VDJ profiling, genomic DNA was the template used. TCRdb fed the reads into MiXCR, producing one record per CDR3 protein. The sample holds approximately 190,000 distinct CDR3 sequences; roughly half are singletons and the top ten take around 8.8%. Turning to this clonotype: Antigen specificity is unknown.

Patients included in sequencing had previously demonstrated CD8+CD57+ cell expansion by flow cytometry. Notes on the study in general: With respect to CD8+ Simpson's diversity, patients and controls did not differ significantly. Patients shared around 31 CD8+ CDR3 sequences with controls.

The genes are TRBV9 and TRBJ2-7; 7 bases match TRBD1. This receptor was obtained from a human donor with aplastic anemia. The sequencing sample was made of sorted CD4+, CD8+, or CD8+CD57+ T cells (not recorded which) from PBMCs. Written as DNA, the CDR3 is TGTGCCAGCAGCGTAGCTTCGGAAGGGGGCACCTCAAGGTACTTC. Residues: CASSVASEGGTSRYF.